The 8 T cell receptor beta chains given below trace back to one sample, sequenced in a study of T cells after posttransplantation cyclophosphamide. TCRdb keeps only in-frame clones here, not all; method: immunoSEQ multiplex PCR. Among roughly 20,000 clones listed, 74% were seen once. Cyclophosphamide on days +3 and +4 followed busulfan-fludarabine conditioning and a marrow graft. The source material was PBMCs, sampled after an allogeneic stem cell transplant with post-transplant cyclophosphamide. These receptors were obtained from a male patient between 25 and 39 years old who received an allogeneic stem cell transplant from a related donor, was CMV-positive, and had acute GVHD only. Some of these T cells may belong to the graft donor.

In its sample, this clone was seen a few times. The gene calls are TRBV12-5 and TRBJ1-3; D possibly corresponds to TRBD1 (5 bases). Germline V lookup: CDR1 LGHNT, CDR2 FRNRAP. V shed 6 bases and J shed 3 bases, with 9 bases lying between them. CDR3 length: 13 amino acids. The CDR3 DNA follows: TGTGCTAGTGGCTCGGGGGTTGGAAACACCATATATTTT. Encoded protein: CASGSGVGNTIYF.

The V call is TRBV5-6, the J call TRBJ2-3; D not resolved. The germline V gene has CDR1 SGHDT and CDR2 YYEEEE. Trimming left V 4 bases short and J 0 bases short, with 3 bases between. This CDR3 is built from 12 residues. The CDR3 is CASSLSTDTQYF. In DNA, the CDR3 is TGTGCCAGCAGCCTAAGCACAGATACGCAGTATTTT.

This clone is a singleton in its sample. The V gene is TRBV14, the J gene TRBJ2-1, with 7 bases fitting TRBD2. V gave up 4 bases and J gave up 1 base; unmatched junction bases: 4. This CDR3 is built from 15 residues. CDR1 is SGHDN, CDR2 FVKESK, per germline. In DNA form, the CDR3 reads TGTGCCAGCAGCCGCCGGGACTATTCCTACAATGAGCAGTTCTTC. Protein sequence: CASSRRDYSYNEQFF.

The genes are TRBV29-1 and TRBJ2-1; no clear D. The length of the CDR3 is 12 residues. Germline V lookup: CDR1 SQVTM, CDR2 ANQGSEA. CDR3 residues: CGFSEARDEQFF. The CDR3 bases are TGCGGATTCTCCGAGGCCCGGGATGAGCAGTTCTTC.

The CDR3, as DNA: TGTGCCAGCAGGGAGACAGGGGTTTCGAACACTGAAGCTTTCTTT. Encoded protein: CASRETGVSNTEAFF. The V and J genes are TRBV2 and TRBJ1-1; 8 bases are a match to TRBD1. This CDR3 contains 15 residues. The J segment lost 1 base and the V segment lost 6 bases, leaving 7 bases of the junction unmatched. CDR1 is SNHLY, CDR2 FYNNEI, per germline.

The chain joins TRBV6-1 to TRBJ1-6, with D possibly matching TRBD1 (5 bases). The CDR3 consists of 14 residues. Germline CDR1 is MNHNS and CDR2 is SASEGT. Trimming left V 1 base short and J 7 bases short, with 8 bases between. The CDR3 reads CASSEGGGNSPLHF. For the CDR3, the DNA is TGTGCCAGCAGTGAAGGGGGGGGGAATTCACCCCTCCACTTT.

The table lists this clone with a few counts. The rearrangement uses TRBV7-3 and TRBJ2-4, with TRBD2 matching 9 bases. CDR3 size: 14 residues. Germline CDR1 reads SGHTA; CDR2 reads FQGTGA. V dropped 2 bases and J dropped 6; count of bases not matched to a gene: 2. For the CDR3, the DNA is TGTGCCAGCAGCTTAGCGGGGGGGCGAAACATTCAGTACTTC. Translating it yields CASSLAGGRNIQYF.

The chain recombines TRBV28 with TRBJ2-5; D might be TRBD1 (6 bases). This CDR3 spans 13 amino acids. V lost 5 bases and J lost 5, with 12 bases in between. Germline CDR1 reads MDHEN; CDR2 reads SYDVKM. For the CDR3, the DNA is TGTGCCAGCAGTAAACAGGGACCTGAGACCCAGTACTTC. Translation: CASSKQGPETQYF.